This entry lists 22 T cell receptor beta chains sequenced from one sample in a study of blood T cell repertoires in COVID-19 (TCRdb year 2020). The library was generated by the immunoSEQ multiplex PCR assay. TCRdb holds this immuneACCESS table with in-frame rearrangements only. Some clones are missing; in checked studies, unresolved V genes explain under half, and the rest has no known cause. This sample has about 110,000 clones in its table, and 80% to 90% of those were observed once. The ten largest clones add up to about 30% of the sample. Sequenced: peripheral blood. These receptors came from a woman older than 75 with acute or convalescent COVID-19.

The rearrangement uses TRBV20-1 and TRBJ1-1, with D possibly matching TRBD1 (5 bases). Trimming shortened V by 0 bases and J by 11 bases, and 10 bases separated the two germline ends. CDR1 and CDR2 from the germline V gene are DFQATT and SNEGSKA (reference sequence). This CDR3 is 11 amino acids long. The DNA for the CDR3 is TGCAGTGCTAGAGATGCGGGGCATGCTTTCTTT. Its protein product is CSARDAGHAFF.

The table lists this clone with a count of one. The chain recombines TRBV5-6 with TRBJ1-2, with 7 bases fitting TRBD1. The CDR3 covers 15 residues. Germline V gene sequence: CDR1 SGHDT, CDR2 YYEEEE. Trimming at V came to 2 bases and at J to 0 bases, leaving 4 bases not matched to a gene. The CDR3: CASSFTGTANYGYTF. Written as DNA, the CDR3 is TGTGCCAGCAGCTTTACCGGGACAGCTAACTATGGCTACACCTTC.

Here the CDR3 reads CASSRLAGGQETQYF. CDR3 nucleotide sequence: TGTGCCAGCAGTAGACTAGCGGGAGGCCAAGAGACCCAGTACTTC. The chain uses TRBV5-6 and TRBJ2-5; 13 nucleotides line up with TRBD2. The CDR3 is 15 residues long. V trimming: 5 bases; J trimming: 1 base; junction bases outside the gene matches: 2. Per germline, CDR1 SGHDT and CDR2 YYEEEE.

The V call is TRBV7-6, the J call TRBJ1-4, with a tentative D call TRBD1 (5 bases). CDR3 length: 13 amino acids. Germline V gene sequence: CDR1 SGHVS, CDR2 FNYEAQ. The V gene lost 7 bases and the J gene lost 5 bases, with 11 bases spanning the gap. The CDR3 is CASTAQGNEKLFF. Here the CDR3 DNA reads TGTGCCAGCACCGCGCAGGGCAATGAAAAACTGTTTTTT.

V usage is TRBV11-2 and J usage is TRBJ1-1; TRBD1 might be the D (6 bases). Germline V gene lookup returns CDR1 SGHAT and CDR2 FQNNGV. V lost 2 bases, J lost 1 base, and 14 bases lay in between. The CDR3 has 16 residues. CDR3 region: CASSLYGSRGNTEAFF. Written as DNA, the CDR3 is TGTGCCAGCAGCTTATATGGGTCCAGGGGGAACACTGAAGCTTTCTTT.

The chain links TRBV29-1 to TRBJ2-4; TRBD1 matches 7 bases. The trim removed 3 bases at V and 4 bases at J, leaving 3 bases unmatched. The CDR3 runs 13 residues. Germline V lookup: CDR1 SQVTM, CDR2 ANQGSEA. The CDR3 sequence is CSVDGQAKNIQYF. CDR3 nucleotide sequence: TGCAGCGTTGACGGACAGGCGAAAAACATTCAGTACTTC. Based on the CDR3 plus reference TRBV29-1 and TRBJ2-4, the full variable domain is SAVISQKPSRDICQRGTSLTIQCQVDSQVTMMFWYRQQPGQSLTLIATANQGSEATYESGFVIDKFPISRPNLTFSTLTVSNMSPEDSSIYLCSVDGQAKNIQYFGAGTRLSVL.

The CDR3: CASSSKGGPGNEQFF. DNA for the CDR3: TGTGCCAGCAGCTCGAAGGGGGGGCCGGGCAATGAGCAGTTCTTC. This chain joins TRBV7-2 and TRBJ2-1, with a weak D call TRBD2 (7 bases). V was pared by 4 bases and J by 6 bases, with 16 bases between. CDR1 and CDR2 (germline): SGHTA, FQGNSA. The CDR3 is 15 residues long.

The chain recombines TRBV7-2 with TRBJ1-2, with D possibly being TRBD1 (5 bases). This CDR3 comprises 14 residues. Per the germline V gene, CDR1 is SGHTA and CDR2 is FQGNSA. The V end lost 7 bases, the J end lost 2 bases, and 14 bases lay between the germline ends. The CDR3 loop reads CASTRRDSNYGYTF. The CDR3 DNA reads TGTGCCAGCACGAGGCGGGACTCGAACTATGGCTACACCTTC.

The rearrangement joins TRBV2 to TRBJ2-7; tentative D call: TRBD1 (5 bases). Germline-derived CDR1 and CDR2 are SNHLY and FYNNEI. The length of the CDR3 is 14 residues. Trimming removed 4 bases from V and 7 bases from J, with 17 bases in between. CDR3 region: CASSGRRQGGEQYF. The CDR3 DNA reads TGTGCCAGCAGTGGACGTCGTCAGGGTGGTGAGCAGTACTTC.

This sequence joins TRBV5-8 and TRBJ1-2; D is possibly TRBD1 (6 bases). This CDR3 is 14 amino acids long. In germline, CDR1 is SGHTS, CDR2 YDEGEE. Between the trimmed V and J ends, which lost 2 bases and 0 bases, there was a span of 8 bases. CDR3 nucleotides: TGTGCCAGCAGCTTTGGGACAACTAACTATGGCTACACCTTC. It encodes CASSFGTTNYGYTF.

This CDR3 reads CASSQVSGSGYTF. The CDR3 bases are TGTGCCAGCAGCCAAGTTTCGGGATCTGGCTACACCTTC. The chain employs TRBV14 and TRBJ1-2; no clear D. Germline V lookup: CDR1 SGHDN, CDR2 FVKESK. Trimming left V 1 base short and J 7 bases short, with 10 bases between. This CDR3 spans 13 amino acids. The full variable domain, rest sourced from reference TRBV14 and TRBJ1-2, is EAGVTQFPSHSVIEKGQTVTLRCDPISGHDNLYWYRRVMGKEIKFLLHFVKESKQDESGMPNNRFLAERTGGTYSTLKVQPAELEDSGVYFCASSQVSGSGYTFGSGTRLTVV.

This chain uses TRBV19 with TRBJ2-7; D call uncertain. CDR3 length: 14 amino acids. The V and J ends lost 5 bases and 4 bases respectively, with 15 bases between them. The germline CDR1 and CDR2 sequences are LNHDA and SQIVND (reference sequence). The CDR3 here is CASSLSNDWYEQYF. Written as DNA, the CDR3 is TGTGCCAGTAGTCTTTCCAACGACTGGTACGAGCAGTACTTC.

The CDR3 nucleotides read TGTGCCAGCACCCCGGTAGCGGGGGCCCAAGAGACCCAGTACTTC. Amino acids: CASTPVAGAQETQYF. The chain employs TRBV7-2 and TRBJ2-5; 9 bases agree with TRBD2. Looked up from germline, CDR1 is SGHTA and CDR2 is FQGNSA. CDR3 length: 15 residues. V dropped 7 bases and J dropped 1; count of bases not matched to a gene: 7. The full variable domain, in which reference TRBV7-2 and TRBJ2-5 provide the parts outside the CDR3, is GAGVSQSPSNKVTEKGKDVELRCDPISGHTALYWYRQSLGQGLEFLIYFQGNSAPDKSGLPSDRFSAERTGGSVSTLTIQRTQQEDSAVYLCASTPVAGAQETQYFGPGTRLLVL.

This chain uses TRBV10-1 with TRBJ2-5; the D is unclear. Germline V gives CDR1 WNHNN, CDR2 SYGVQD (reference sequence). V dropped 9 bases and J dropped 2 bases, with 25 bases sitting between them. The CDR3 is 17 residues long. The CDR3 sequence is CARLHSGINQRQETQYF. The CDR3 coding sequence is TGCGCCAGACTCCATTCCGGAATAAATCAGCGACAAGAGACCCAGTACTTC.

The CDR3 DNA follows: TGTGCCAGTAGTATCATTTCGGGGATTCCGAACACTGAAGCTTTCTTT. It yields the protein CASSIISGIPNTEAFF. V and J are TRBV19 and TRBJ1-1; D gene unclear. The V end was cut by 3 bases, the J end by 1 base, with 15 bases between. The CDR3 loop spans 16 amino acids. Germline CDR1 LNHDA, CDR2 SQIVND (reference sequence).

The chain recombines TRBV30 with TRBJ1-2; D may be TRBD1 (6 bases). The germline V gene has CDR1 GTSNPN and CDR2 SVGIG (reference sequence). V dropped 4 bases and J dropped 10 bases, with 16 bases sitting between them. The CDR3 has 12 amino acids. CDR3 in DNA: TGTGCCTGGAATCGAGAAAAGGGGGACTACACCTTC. Residues: CAWNREKGDYTF.

The rearrangement links TRBV6-4 to TRBJ1-3; D perhaps matches TRBD1 (6 bases). The V gene's germline CDR1 is MRHNA and CDR2 SNTAGT. The CDR3 spans 15 residues. Deletions cut 2 bases from V and 8 bases from J, with 16 bases between. The CDR3 protein is CASSDITGRRDTIYF. The DNA for the CDR3 is TGTGCCAGCAGTGACATTACAGGGCGTCGAGACACCATATATTTT.

In nucleotides, the CDR3 is TGTGCCAGCAGTTCTAGACAGAGGCGGGCTTTCTTT. This translates into CASSSRQRRAFF. The chain has TRBV27 and TRBJ1-1; D perhaps matches TRBD1 (5 bases). The CDR3 spans 12 residues. V was cut by 4 bases and J by 11 bases, with 14 bases left in between. Germline-derived CDR1 and CDR2 are MNHEY and SMNVEV (reference sequence).

The rearrangement joins TRBV27 to TRBJ2-7, with D possibly matching TRBD1 (5 bases). Germline V gene data show CDR1 as MNHEY and CDR2 as SMNVEV (reference sequence). The ends were cut back, 6 bases at V and 3 bases at J, with 12 bases in the middle. This CDR3 region has 13 residues. CDR3 in DNA: TGTGCCAGCAGCTTGACAGTAGACTACGAGCAGTACTTC. It codes for CASSLTVDYEQYF.

The chain couples TRBV2 to TRBJ1-1; TRBD1 matches 8 bases. This CDR3 is built from 14 residues. With 5 bases clipped from V and 4 bases from J, the junction kept 6 bases outside the gene matches. Per germline, CDR1 SNHLY and CDR2 FYNNEI. The CDR3 DNA is TGTGCCAGCAGTCCCCGGACAGGGTCCACTGAAGCTTTCTTT. It yields the protein CASSPRTGSTEAFF.

V is TRBV5-1 and J is TRBJ2-3; no firm D call. Deletions cut 0 bases from V and 6 bases from J, with 17 bases between. CDR1 and CDR2 from the germline V gene are SGHRS and YFSETQ. This CDR3 is built from 16 residues. The CDR3 DNA reads as TGCGCCAGCAGCTTGGATCGCTACTCCTCCGCCGATACGCAGTATTTT. Protein sequence: CASSLDRYSSADTQYF. Full variable domain (outside the CDR3, taken from reference TRBV5-1 and TRBJ2-3): KAGVTQTPRYLIKTRGQQVTLSCSPISGHRSVSWYQQTPGQGLQFLFEYFSETQRNKGNFPGRFSGRQFSNSRSEMNVSTLELGDSALYLCASSLDRYSSADTQYFGPGTRLTVL.

The gene calls are TRBV27 and TRBJ1-6, with a possible D match to TRBD1 (6 bases). This CDR3 is 16 amino acids long. Germline V gene lookup returns CDR1 MNHEY and CDR2 SMNVEV (reference sequence). Trimming shortened V by 4 bases and J by 6 bases, and 16 bases separated the two germline ends. In DNA, the CDR3 is TGTGCCAGCAGTTGGGGTGTGGACAGTCTTAATTCACCCCTCCACTTT. Its protein product is CASSWGVDSLNSPLHF.